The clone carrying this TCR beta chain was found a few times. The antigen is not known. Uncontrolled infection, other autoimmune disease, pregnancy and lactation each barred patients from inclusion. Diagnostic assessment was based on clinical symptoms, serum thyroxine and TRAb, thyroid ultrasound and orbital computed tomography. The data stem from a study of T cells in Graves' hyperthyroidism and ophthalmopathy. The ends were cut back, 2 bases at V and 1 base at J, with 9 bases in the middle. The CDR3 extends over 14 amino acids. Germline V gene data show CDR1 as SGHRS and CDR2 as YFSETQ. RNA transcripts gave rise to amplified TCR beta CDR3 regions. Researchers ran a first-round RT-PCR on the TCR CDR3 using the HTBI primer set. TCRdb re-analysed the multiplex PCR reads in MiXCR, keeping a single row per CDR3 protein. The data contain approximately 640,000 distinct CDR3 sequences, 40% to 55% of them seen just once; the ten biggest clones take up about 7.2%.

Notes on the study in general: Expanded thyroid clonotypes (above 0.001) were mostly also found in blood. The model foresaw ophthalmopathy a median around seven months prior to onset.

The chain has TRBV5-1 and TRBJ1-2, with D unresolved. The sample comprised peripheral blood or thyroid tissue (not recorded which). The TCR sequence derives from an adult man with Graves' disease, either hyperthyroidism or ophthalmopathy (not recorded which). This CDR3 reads CASSFDSINYGYTF. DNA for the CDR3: TGCGCCAGCAGCTTCGATAGCATTAACTATGGCTACACCTTC. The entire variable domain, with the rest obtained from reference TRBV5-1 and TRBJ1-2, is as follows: KAGVTQTPRYLIKTRGQQVTLSCSPISGHRSVSWYQQTPGQGLQFLFEYFSETQRNKGNFPGRFSGRQFSNSRSEMNVSTLELGDSALYLCASSFDSINYGYTFGSGTRLTVV.